The rows below give T cell receptor beta chains drawn from one sample of a study of blood T cell repertoires in COVID-19. Assay used: immunoSEQ multiplex PCR; TCRdb lists only in-frame clones, some missing. The table has some 300,000 clones, about 82% seen once. Sequenced input: peripheral blood. The receptors stem from a woman aged 50 to 60 with active or convalescent COVID-19. Each CDR3 is given with its conserved first and last residue. Fields, in order: clone size, V gene, J gene, D gene, CDR3 DNA, CDR3 protein. A D gene is named only where the DNA matches it firmly. A row's size may be missing; if present it is once, few, many or a size class.

clone_size: NA
v_call: TRBV7-9
j_call: TRBJ2-7
d_call: NA
cdr3_nt: TGTGCCAGCAGCTCTACTACTAGCCGGAGGGGTCTCGAGCAGTACTTC
cdr3_aa: CASSSTTSRRGLEQYF

clone_size: NA
v_call: TRBV30
j_call: TRBJ1-6
d_call: NA
cdr3_nt: TGTGCCTGGAGCCCCAGTAAATCACCCCTCCACTTT
cdr3_aa: CAWSPSKSPLHF

clone_size: once
v_call: TRBV11-3
j_call: TRBJ2-7
d_call: TRBD2
cdr3_nt: TGTGCCAGCAGCTTGGAGCGGGACCAACAGCAGTACTTC
cdr3_aa: CASSLERDQQQYF

clone_size: NA
v_call: TRBV28
j_call: TRBJ2-1
d_call: NA
cdr3_nt: TGTGCCAGCAGTCCCGGACTCTACCCTAACAATGAGCAGTTCTTC
cdr3_aa: CASSPGLYPNNEQFF

clone_size: NA
v_call: TRBV2
j_call: TRBJ1-5
d_call: NA
cdr3_nt: TGTGCCAGCGATATTACTTATCAGGACAGTTATAGCAATCAGCCCCAGCATTTT
cdr3_aa: CASDITYQDSYSNQPQHF

clone_size: many
v_call: TRBV7-8
j_call: TRBJ2-7
d_call: NA
cdr3_nt: TGTGCCAGCAGCCCGGGTTACGAGCAGTACTTC
cdr3_aa: CASSPGYEQYF

clone_size: NA
v_call: TRBV11-2
j_call: TRBJ1-1
d_call: NA
cdr3_nt: TGTGCCAGCAGCTTCCCTGGGGGCGCGGAAACTGAAGCTTTCTTT
cdr3_aa: CASSFPGGAETEAFF

clone_size: NA
v_call: TRBV20-1
j_call: TRBJ1-2
d_call: NA
cdr3_nt: TGCAGTGCTAGTCGGGCAGGGGCCGGCTACACCTTC
cdr3_aa: CSASRAGAGYTF

clone_size: NA
v_call: TRBV5-4
j_call: TRBJ1-1
d_call: TRBD1
cdr3_nt: TGTGCCAGCAGTCCCGGGCCGGGACAGGGGGCGCGGTACACTGAAGCTTTCTTT
cdr3_aa: CASSPGPGQGARYTEAFF

clone_size: NA
v_call: TRBV7-9
j_call: TRBJ2-1
d_call: TRBD1
cdr3_nt: TGTGCCAGCAGCTCGGGACAGGGCTCCTACAATGAGCAGTTCTTC
cdr3_aa: CASSSGQGSYNEQFF

clone_size: few
v_call: TRBV7-6
j_call: TRBJ2-5
d_call: TRBD1
cdr3_nt: TGTGCCAGCAGCTTAAGGCCGACAGGGTCCACGGAGACCCAGTACTTC
cdr3_aa: CASSLRPTGSTETQYF

clone_size: NA
v_call: TRBV6-2/TRBV6-3
j_call: TRBJ2-7
d_call: TRBD2
cdr3_nt: TGTGCCAGCAGTTGGGGCCTAGCGGTAACCTACGAGCAGTACTTC
cdr3_aa: CASSWGLAVTYEQYF

clone_size: NA
v_call: TRBV27
j_call: TRBJ2-3
d_call: TRBD2
cdr3_nt: TGTGCCAGCAGTTTGCGGGAGGGTCCATATACGCAGTATTTT
cdr3_aa: CASSLREGPYTQYF

clone_size: NA
v_call: TRBV7-9
j_call: TRBJ1-2
d_call: TRBD1
cdr3_nt: TGTGCCAGCAGCTTAGAGACAGGGGTCTATGGCTACACCTTC
cdr3_aa: CASSLETGVYGYTF

clone_size: NA
v_call: TRBV10-2
j_call: TRBJ2-2
d_call: TRBD1
cdr3_nt: TGCGCCAGCAGTGAGTCCTTTCGCTGGGACAGTGTACAGGCGAACACCGGGGAGCTGTTTTTT
cdr3_aa: CASSESFRWDSVQANTGELFF

clone_size: once
v_call: TRBV6-5
j_call: TRBJ2-7
d_call: NA
cdr3_nt: TGTGCCAGCATCCCGGATAGCGGCCGGGAGCAGTACTTC
cdr3_aa: CASIPDSGREQYF

clone_size: NA
v_call: TRBV5-1
j_call: TRBJ2-2
d_call: TRBD2
cdr3_nt: TGCGCCAGCAGCTTGCCTAGCGGGAGGGCCTCCGGGGAGCTGTTTTTT
cdr3_aa: CASSLPSGRASGELFF

clone_size: many
v_call: TRBV2
j_call: TRBJ1-5
d_call: TRBD1
cdr3_nt: TGTGCCAGCAGGGCTGACAGGGGGAGTTATCAGCCCCAGCATTTT
cdr3_aa: CASRADRGSYQPQHF

clone_size: NA
v_call: TRBV19
j_call: TRBJ2-1
d_call: TRBD2
cdr3_nt: TGTGCCAGTAAGCATACCGGGACTAGCGGGAGAACCTACAATGAGCAGTTCTTC
cdr3_aa: CASKHTGTSGRTYNEQFF

clone_size: NA
v_call: TRBV5-1
j_call: TRBJ2-6
d_call: TRBD2
cdr3_nt: TGCGCCAGCAGCTTCAGCGGGACGACCTCTGGGGCCAACGTCCTGACTTTC
cdr3_aa: CASSFSGTTSGANVLTF

clone_size: NA
v_call: TRBV3-1/TRBV3-2
j_call: TRBJ1-3
d_call: NA
cdr3_nt: TGTGCCAGCAGCCCCCGTATCCCCTCTGGAAACACCATATATTTT
cdr3_aa: CASSPRIPSGNTIYF

clone_size: NA
v_call: TRBV6-5
j_call: TRBJ2-1
d_call: NA
cdr3_nt: TGTGCCAGCAGTTACTCCCGGGAGCAGTTCTTC
cdr3_aa: CASSYSREQFF

clone_size: NA
v_call: TRBV11-2
j_call: TRBJ1-5
d_call: TRBD1
cdr3_nt: TGTGCCAGCAGCCCTGGACAGGGTATCAATCAGCCCCAGCATTTT
cdr3_aa: CASSPGQGINQPQHF

clone_size: NA
v_call: TRBV6-5
j_call: TRBJ1-2
d_call: TRBD1
cdr3_nt: TGTGCCAGCAGCCTAAGCGAACAGGGGGAGAATGGCTACACCTTC
cdr3_aa: CASSLSEQGENGYTF

clone_size: NA
v_call: TRBV7-9
j_call: TRBJ1-1
d_call: NA
cdr3_nt: TGTGCCAGCAGCTCGCAGTTAAACACTGAAGCTTTCTTT
cdr3_aa: CASSSQLNTEAFF

clone_size: NA
v_call: TRBV5-5
j_call: TRBJ2-7
d_call: TRBD1
cdr3_nt: TGTGCCAGCAGCCAGACAGGGGTCGAGCAGTACTTC
cdr3_aa: CASSQTGVEQYF

clone_size: few
v_call: TRBV28
j_call: TRBJ1-6
d_call: NA
cdr3_nt: TGTGCCAGCAGCCAAAGAACCAGGGGCGGATATAATTCACCCCTCCACTTT
cdr3_aa: CASSQRTRGGYNSPLHF

clone_size: NA
v_call: TRBV28
j_call: TRBJ1-4
d_call: NA
cdr3_nt: TGTGCCAGTCACGGAGGGCTTAATGAAAAACTGTTTTTT
cdr3_aa: CASHGGLNEKLFF

clone_size: few
v_call: TRBV6-1
j_call: TRBJ2-3
d_call: TRBD2
cdr3_nt: TGTGCCAGCAGTGACCCGGGACTAGCGTTAGATACGCAGTATTTT
cdr3_aa: CASSDPGLALDTQYF

clone_size: NA
v_call: TRBV28
j_call: TRBJ2-7
d_call: NA
cdr3_nt: TGTCTTTGCGGGACCGCCTACGAGCAGTACTTC
cdr3_aa: CLCGTAYEQYF

clone_size: NA
v_call: TRBV27
j_call: TRBJ1-1
d_call: TRBD1
cdr3_nt: TGTGCCAGCAACAGGGACAGGGTAGACACTGAAGCTTTCTTT
cdr3_aa: CASNRDRVDTEAFF

clone_size: NA
v_call: TRBV28
j_call: TRBJ1-1
d_call: TRBD1
cdr3_nt: TGTGCCAGCAGTCAAGGGGGCCTGGGGGACCCTTTTGAAGCTTTCTTT
cdr3_aa: CASSQGGLGDPFEAFF

clone_size: once
v_call: TRBV10-3
j_call: TRBJ1-4
d_call: NA
cdr3_nt: TGTGCCATCAAGGGGGAACAAAATGAAAAACTGTTTTTT
cdr3_aa: CAIKGEQNEKLFF

clone_size: few
v_call: TRBV7-3
j_call: TRBJ2-2
d_call: NA
cdr3_nt: TGTGCCAGCAGCTTACTGGGGGCCAGGACCGGGGAGCTGTTTTTT
cdr3_aa: CASSLLGARTGELFF

clone_size: NA
v_call: TRBV28
j_call: TRBJ2-1
d_call: TRBD1
cdr3_nt: TGTGCCAGCGAGGTACAGGGGGCGTCCTACAATGAGCAGTTCTTC
cdr3_aa: CASEVQGASYNEQFF

clone_size: NA
v_call: TRBV30
j_call: TRBJ1-2
d_call: NA
cdr3_nt: TGTGCCTGGACGCAGGCTCTGTATGGCTACACCTTC
cdr3_aa: CAWTQALYGYTF

clone_size: NA
v_call: TRBV4-1
j_call: TRBJ2-7
d_call: TRBD1
cdr3_nt: TGCGCCAGCAGCCAAGTAGACAGGGGGGCCTACGAGCAGTACTTC
cdr3_aa: CASSQVDRGAYEQYF

clone_size: NA
v_call: TRBV3-1/TRBV3-2
j_call: TRBJ2-1
d_call: TRBD2
cdr3_nt: TGTGCCAGCAGCTCCCGACTAAGCGGGAGATTCAATGAGCAGTTCTTC
cdr3_aa: CASSSRLSGRFNEQFF

clone_size: NA
v_call: TRBV7-9
j_call: TRBJ2-5
d_call: NA
cdr3_nt: TGTGCCAGCAGCTCCGCCCCGGGGAGGACAGAGACCCAGTACTTC
cdr3_aa: CASSSAPGRTETQYF

clone_size: NA
v_call: TRBV18
j_call: TRBJ1-3
d_call: NA
cdr3_nt: TGTGCCAGCTCACCACTGGCGGATAGTGGAAACACCATATATTTT
cdr3_aa: CASSPLADSGNTIYF

clone_size: NA
v_call: TRBV19
j_call: TRBJ2-1
d_call: TRBD1
cdr3_nt: TGTGCCAGTAGTATAGAACCGACAGGGAGGCAGTTCTTC
cdr3_aa: CASSIEPTGRQFF

clone_size: NA
v_call: TRBV5-1
j_call: TRBJ2-7
d_call: NA
cdr3_nt: TGCGCCAGCAGCTTGGCGGGTGGTAGCGGTAGCTCCTACGAGCAGTACTTC
cdr3_aa: CASSLAGGSGSSYEQYF

clone_size: NA
v_call: TRBV2
j_call: TRBJ2-5
d_call: TRBD2
cdr3_nt: TGTGCCAGCCGAGGGTCGGGAGGATGGGAGACCCAGTACTTC
cdr3_aa: CASRGSGGWETQYF

clone_size: NA
v_call: TRBV10-3
j_call: TRBJ1-5
d_call: TRBD1
cdr3_nt: TGTGCCACCCGGGGACAGTTCAATCAGCCCCAGCATTTT
cdr3_aa: CATRGQFNQPQHF

clone_size: once
v_call: TRBV2
j_call: TRBJ1-1
d_call: TRBD1
cdr3_nt: TGTGCCAGCATAGGGACAGGGGGCCACACTGAAGCTTTCTTT
cdr3_aa: CASIGTGGHTEAFF

clone_size: NA
v_call: TRBV6-2/TRBV6-3
j_call: TRBJ1-2
d_call: TRBD1
cdr3_nt: TGTGCCAGCAGTTACTCCGGGCGACAGGGCCTTTCTTATGGCTACACCTTC
cdr3_aa: CASSYSGRQGLSYGYTF

clone_size: NA
v_call: TRBV19
j_call: TRBJ1-3
d_call: NA
cdr3_nt: TGTGCCAGTACCCCCCTTCTCTCTGGAAACACCATATATTTT
cdr3_aa: CASTPLLSGNTIYF

clone_size: few
v_call: TRBV5-1
j_call: TRBJ1-2
d_call: NA
cdr3_nt: TGCGCCAGCAGCTTCGGAGATATGGTTGGTGGCTACACCTTC
cdr3_aa: CASSFGDMVGGYTF

clone_size: NA
v_call: TRBV3-1/TRBV3-2
j_call: TRBJ2-7
d_call: TRBD2
cdr3_nt: TGTGCCAGCAGCCAAGATGACGGGAGGGAGCAGTACTTC
cdr3_aa: CASSQDDGREQYF

clone_size: NA
v_call: TRBV15
j_call: TRBJ2-1
d_call: TRBD1
cdr3_nt: TGTGCCACCAGCACCGACAGGGGACCTTACAATGAGCAGTTCTTC
cdr3_aa: CATSTDRGPYNEQFF

clone_size: NA
v_call: TRBV11-3
j_call: TRBJ2-7
d_call: NA
cdr3_nt: TGTGCCAGCAGCTTCCAGGGGCGCCACGAGCAGTACTTC
cdr3_aa: CASSFQGRHEQYF